The 6 T cell receptor beta chains given below trace back to one sample, sequenced in a study of cytomegalovirus exposure and HLA in healthy donors. 13 Jbeta primers and 60 Vbeta primers were used for the PCR. This table comes from immunoSEQ multiplex PCR, and its TCRdb copy is limited to in-frame clones, with some not included. In the table there are 30,000 to 40,000 clones, approximately 67% of which are singletons. Sequencing input: PBMCs. These receptors originate from a man aged 35-49 years in good health and CMV-seropositive.

The CDR3 here is CASSQEWPSRETQYF. The CDR3 DNA reads as TGCGCCAGCAGCCAAGAATGGCCCAGTAGGGAGACGCAGTATTTT. The rearrangement links TRBV4-1 to TRBJ2-3, with D perhaps TRBD2 (5 bases). CDR3 length: 15 residues. CDR1 is MGHRA and CDR2 is YSYEKL in the germline V gene. Trimming shortened V by 0 bases and J by 9 bases, and 16 bases separated the two germline ends.

This chain joins TRBV28 and TRBJ1-5; D might be TRBD1 (5 bases). V was shortened by 6 bases and J by 7 bases, with 16 bases between the two germline ends. This CDR3 has 14 amino acids. Germline CDR1 MDHEN, CDR2 SYDVKM. CDR3 DNA sequence: TGTGCCAGCAGCTCCCCGGGACTAAAACAGCCCCAGCATTTT. Translating gives CASSSPGLKQPQHF. The full variable domain, its missing parts supplied by reference TRBV28 and TRBJ1-5, is DVKVTQSSRYLVKRTGEKVFLECVQDMDHENMFWYRQDPGLGLRLIYFSYDVKMKEKGDIPEGYSVSREKKERFSLILESASTNQTSMYLCASSSPGLKQPQHFGDGTRLSIL.

This chain connects TRBV11-2 to TRBJ2-1, with TRBD2 matching 8 bases. The junction had 4 bases not matched to a gene; V was cut back by 1 base and J by 8 bases. Germline loops: CDR1 SGHAT, CDR2 FQNNGV. This CDR3 region has 14 residues. The CDR3 nucleotides are TGTGCCAGCAGCTTAGCGCGGGGGGTCGATGAGCAGTTCTTC. This translates into CASSLARGVDEQFF.

This clone was picked up a small number of times. This sequence joins TRBV29-1 and TRBJ2-7; D perhaps matches TRBD1 (6 bases). This CDR3 is 11 amino acids long. CDR1 SQVTM and CDR2 ANQGSEA come from the germline V gene. V was trimmed by 3 bases and J by 7 bases, leaving 10 bases between them. CDR3 region: CSVEGADEQYF. DNA for the CDR3: TGCAGCGTTGAGGGGGCGGATGAGCAGTACTTC.

V usage is TRBV5-4 and J usage is TRBJ2-2, with TRBD1 identical over 8 bases. The V gene end was trimmed by 4 bases and the J gene end by 2 bases; junction bases not matched to a gene: 10. Germline lookup yields CDR1 SGHNT and CDR2 YYREEE (reference sequence). The CDR3 sequence is 17 residues long. DNA for the CDR3: TGTGCCAGCAGCCCAGCCCTAGACAGGGGAAACACCGGGGAGCTGTTTTTT. It codes for CASSPALDRGNTGELFF.

This rearrangement joins TRBV19 to TRBJ2-7, with D unclear. Between the trimmed V and J ends, which lost 5 bases and 3 bases, there was a span of 14 bases. Per germline, CDR1 LNHDA and CDR2 SQIVND (reference sequence). The CDR3 length is 14 residues. The CDR3 region has the DNA TGTGCCAGTAGTGAGGCCGCTCCTCTCTACGAGCAGTACTTC. It codes for CASSEAAPLYEQYF. Combining the CDR3 with reference TRBV19 and TRBJ2-7 gives the whole variable domain DGGITQSPKYLFRKEGQNVTLSCEQNLNHDAMYWYRQDPGQGLRLIYYSQIVNDFQKGDIAEGYSVSREKKESFPLTVTSAQKNPTAFYLCASSEAAPLYEQYFGPGTRLTVT.